This entry features one T cell receptor (beta chain) sequence. What it binds is not known. V was cut by 5 bases and J by 6 bases, with 18 bases left in between. CDR1 SGHNT and CDR2 YYREEE come from the germline V gene (reference sequence). CDR3 length: 15 residues. The data derive from a study of T cell responses to AZD1222 COVID-19 vaccine. Study conclusions and caveats: Across spike, vaccine-associated CD4 TCRs were found, dominant at 160-218 and 743-854.

Repertoires were generated with immunoSEQ multiplex PCR, while TCRdb's copy carries only in-frame clones and drops some. This sample carries around 210,000 clones, approximately 94% of them seen once, and the ten largest clones take over 1.5%. This receptor was identified in an adult who received the MenACWY meningococcal vaccine as a control. The V call is TRBV5-4, the J call TRBJ2-4; unclear D gene. Sequencing used peripheral blood, obtained 28 days after the second dose of the MenACWY control vaccine. The DNA of the CDR3 is TGTGCCAGCAGTCCAGGTGGGCCCCGGATAAACATTCAGTACTTC. The encoded protein is CASSPGGPRINIQYF.